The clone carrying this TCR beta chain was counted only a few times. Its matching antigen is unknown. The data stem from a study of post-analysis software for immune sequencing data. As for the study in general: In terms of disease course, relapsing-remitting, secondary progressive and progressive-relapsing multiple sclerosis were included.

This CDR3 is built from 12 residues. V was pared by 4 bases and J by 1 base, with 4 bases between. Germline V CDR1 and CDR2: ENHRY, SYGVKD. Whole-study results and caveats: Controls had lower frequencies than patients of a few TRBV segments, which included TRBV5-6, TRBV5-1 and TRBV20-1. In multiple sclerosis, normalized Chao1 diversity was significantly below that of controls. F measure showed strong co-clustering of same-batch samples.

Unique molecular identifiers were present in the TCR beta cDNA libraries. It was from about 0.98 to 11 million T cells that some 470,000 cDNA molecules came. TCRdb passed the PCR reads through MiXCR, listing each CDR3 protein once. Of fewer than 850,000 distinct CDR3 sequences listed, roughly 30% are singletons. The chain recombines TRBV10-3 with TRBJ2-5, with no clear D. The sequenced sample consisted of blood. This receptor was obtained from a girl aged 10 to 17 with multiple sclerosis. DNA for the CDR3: TGTGCCATCAGTGGCAGCCAAGAGACCCAGTACTTC. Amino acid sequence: CAISGSQETQYF.